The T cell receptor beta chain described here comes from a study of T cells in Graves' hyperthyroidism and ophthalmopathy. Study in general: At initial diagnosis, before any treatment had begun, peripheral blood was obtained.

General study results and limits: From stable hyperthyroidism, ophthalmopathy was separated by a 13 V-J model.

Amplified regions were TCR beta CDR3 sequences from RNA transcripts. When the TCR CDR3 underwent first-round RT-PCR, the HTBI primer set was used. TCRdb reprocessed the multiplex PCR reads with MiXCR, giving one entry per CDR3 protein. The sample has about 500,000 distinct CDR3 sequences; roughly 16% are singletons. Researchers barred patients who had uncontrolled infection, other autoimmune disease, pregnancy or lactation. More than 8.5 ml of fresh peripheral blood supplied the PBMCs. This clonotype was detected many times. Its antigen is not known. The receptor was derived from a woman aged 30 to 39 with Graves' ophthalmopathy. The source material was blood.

The CDR3 coding sequence is TGCAGTGCTAGCGGGAGGGACCGGTTCAGACAGACCCAGTACTTC. Its translation: CSASGRDRFRQTQYF. V is TRBV20-1 and J is TRBJ2-5; 8 bases are shared with TRBD2. V shed 3 bases, J shed 6 bases, and the junction held 12 bases outside the gene matches. This CDR3 spans 15 amino acids. Looked up from germline, CDR1 is DFQATT and CDR2 is SNEGSKA (reference sequence).